This TCR beta chain came from a study of T cells in localized non-small cell lung cancer. Study findings and constraints: Adjacent lung tissue had a median 57 of the top 100 clones found in the tumor.

Regarding this clone: Its antigen remains unknown.

Germline-derived CDR1 and CDR2 are MNHEY and SVGAGI. The J segment lost 2 bases and the V segment lost 2 bases, leaving 7 bases of the junction unmatched. This CDR3 is 16 amino acids long. Measured with immunoSEQ multiplex PCR; TCRdb has only the in-frame clones, and not every one. The sample contains 45,000 to 55,000 clones, 70% to 80% of which appear only once. The sample consisted of peripheral blood, taken before any cancer treatment. V is TRBV6-5 and J is TRBJ1-2, with 8 nucleotides matching TRBD1. The receptor was isolated from a man between 40 and 69 years old with stage I squamous cell lung carcinoma. The chain's CDR3 is CASSYGSGGPNYGYTF. The CDR3 nucleotides read TGTGCCAGCAGTTACGGGTCAGGGGGCCCAAACTATGGCTACACCTTC.